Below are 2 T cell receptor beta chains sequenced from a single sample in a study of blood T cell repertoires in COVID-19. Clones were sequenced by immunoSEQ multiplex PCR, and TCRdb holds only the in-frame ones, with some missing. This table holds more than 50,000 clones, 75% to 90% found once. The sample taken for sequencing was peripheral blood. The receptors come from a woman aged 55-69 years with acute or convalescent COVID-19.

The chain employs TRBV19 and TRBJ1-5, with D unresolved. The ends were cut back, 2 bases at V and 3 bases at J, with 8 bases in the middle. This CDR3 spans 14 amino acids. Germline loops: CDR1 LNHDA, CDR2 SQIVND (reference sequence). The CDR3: CASSIIPSNQPQHF. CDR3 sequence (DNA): TGTGCCAGTAGTATAATCCCATCCAATCAGCCCCAGCATTTT.

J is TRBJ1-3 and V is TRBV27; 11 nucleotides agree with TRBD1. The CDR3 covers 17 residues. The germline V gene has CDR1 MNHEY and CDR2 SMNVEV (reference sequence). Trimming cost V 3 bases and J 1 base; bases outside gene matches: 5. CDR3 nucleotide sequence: TGTGCCAGCAGTTTCGCCGGGACAGGGGGTTCTGGAAACACCATATATTTT. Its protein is CASSFAGTGGSGNTIYF.